The source of this T cell receptor (beta chain) is a study of shared clonotypes between healthy human individuals. The table came from immunoSEQ multiplex PCR; TCRdb's copy has only in-frame clones and leaves some out. The table lists about 1.5 million clones, 96% of them singletons. This CDR3 has 15 amino acids. Germline-derived CDR1 and CDR2 are SQVTM and ANQGSEA. Between the trimmed V and J ends, which lost 5 bases and 2 bases, there was a span of 16 bases. The sample was naive CD4+ T cells sorted from blood. Subset here: CD45RA+ positively selected. The receptor comes from a man in his thirties or forties in good health. The chain has TRBV29-1 and TRBJ2-1; D is undetermined. CDR3 sequence (DNA): TGCAGCGTTCTGCCGGATCGGAGAGCCTACAATGAGCAGTTCTTC. Protein product: CSVLPDRRAYNEQFF.